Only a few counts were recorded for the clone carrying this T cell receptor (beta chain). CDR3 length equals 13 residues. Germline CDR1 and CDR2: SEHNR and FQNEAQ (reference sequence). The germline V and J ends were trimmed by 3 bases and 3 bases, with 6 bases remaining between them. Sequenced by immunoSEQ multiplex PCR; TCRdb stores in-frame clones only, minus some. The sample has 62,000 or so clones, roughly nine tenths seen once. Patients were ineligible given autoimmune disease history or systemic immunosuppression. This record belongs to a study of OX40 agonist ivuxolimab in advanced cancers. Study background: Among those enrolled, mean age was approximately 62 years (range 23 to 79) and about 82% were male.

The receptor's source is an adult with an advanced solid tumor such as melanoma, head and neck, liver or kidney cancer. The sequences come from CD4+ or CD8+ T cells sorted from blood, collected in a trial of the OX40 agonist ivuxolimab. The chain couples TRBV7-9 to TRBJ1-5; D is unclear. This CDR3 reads CASSLRDNQPQHF. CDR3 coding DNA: TGTGCCAGCAGCTTGCGGGACAATCAGCCCCAGCATTTT.